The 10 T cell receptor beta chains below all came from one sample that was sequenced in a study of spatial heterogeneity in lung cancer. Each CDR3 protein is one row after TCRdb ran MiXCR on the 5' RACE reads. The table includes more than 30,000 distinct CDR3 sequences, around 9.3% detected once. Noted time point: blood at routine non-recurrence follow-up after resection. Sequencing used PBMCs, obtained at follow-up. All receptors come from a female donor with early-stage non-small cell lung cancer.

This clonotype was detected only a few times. In DNA form, the CDR3 reads TGTGCCAGCAGTCCAAGCGGGGGGCCCTCCTACGAGCAGTACTTC. It specifies CASSPSGGPSYEQYF. The rearrangement links TRBV28 to TRBJ2-7, with 9 bases lining up with TRBD2. Germline V lookup: CDR1 MDHEN, CDR2 SYDVKM. This CDR3 spans 15 amino acids. V lost 5 bases to trimming and J lost 0 bases; unmatched junction nucleotides: 5.

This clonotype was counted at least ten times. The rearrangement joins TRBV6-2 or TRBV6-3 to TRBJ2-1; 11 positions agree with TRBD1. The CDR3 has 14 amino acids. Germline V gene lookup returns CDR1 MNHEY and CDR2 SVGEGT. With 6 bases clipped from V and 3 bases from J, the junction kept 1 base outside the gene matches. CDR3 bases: TGTGCCAGCAGCGGGACAGGGGGCTACAATGAGCAGTTCTTC. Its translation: CASSGTGGYNEQFF.

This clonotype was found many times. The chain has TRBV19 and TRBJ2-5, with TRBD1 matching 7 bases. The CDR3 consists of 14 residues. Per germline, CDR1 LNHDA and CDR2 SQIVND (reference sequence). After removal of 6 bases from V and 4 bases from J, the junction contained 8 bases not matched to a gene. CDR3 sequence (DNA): TGTGCCAGTAGCCGCAGCCGACAGGGAGAGACCCAGTACTTC. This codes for CASSRSRQGETQYF.

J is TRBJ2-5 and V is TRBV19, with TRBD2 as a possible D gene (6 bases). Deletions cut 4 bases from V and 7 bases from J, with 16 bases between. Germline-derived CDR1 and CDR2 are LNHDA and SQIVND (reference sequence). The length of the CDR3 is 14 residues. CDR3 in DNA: TGTGCCAGTAGTAACCGGGACTCCCGAGGGACCCAGTACTTC. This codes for CASSNRDSRGTQYF.

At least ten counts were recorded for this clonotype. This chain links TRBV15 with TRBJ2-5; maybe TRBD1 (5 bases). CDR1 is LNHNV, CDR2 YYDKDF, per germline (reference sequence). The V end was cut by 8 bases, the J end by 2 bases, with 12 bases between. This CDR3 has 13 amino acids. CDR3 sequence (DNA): TGTGCCACCTCCCAGGGCCTGCAAGAGACCCAGTACTTC. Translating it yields CATSQGLQETQYF.

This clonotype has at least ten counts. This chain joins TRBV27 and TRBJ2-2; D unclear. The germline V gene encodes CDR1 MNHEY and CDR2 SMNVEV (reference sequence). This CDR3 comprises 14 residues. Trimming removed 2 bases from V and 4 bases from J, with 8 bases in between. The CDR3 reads CASSLELGTGELFF. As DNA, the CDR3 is TGTGCCAGCAGTTTAGAATTAGGCACCGGGGAGCTGTTTTTT.

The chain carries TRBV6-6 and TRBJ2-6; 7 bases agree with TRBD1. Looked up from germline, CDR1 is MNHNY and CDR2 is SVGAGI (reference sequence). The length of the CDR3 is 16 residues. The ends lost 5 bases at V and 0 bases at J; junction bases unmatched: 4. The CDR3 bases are TGTGCCAGCAGTACCCGGGACAGCTCTGGGGCCAACGTCCTGACTTTC. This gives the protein CASSTRDSSGANVLTF.

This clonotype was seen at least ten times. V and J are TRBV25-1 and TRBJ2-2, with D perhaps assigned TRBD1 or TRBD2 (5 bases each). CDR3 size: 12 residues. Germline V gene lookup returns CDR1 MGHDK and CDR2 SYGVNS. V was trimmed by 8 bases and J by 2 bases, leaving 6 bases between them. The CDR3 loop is CASRDNTGELFF. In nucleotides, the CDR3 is TGTGCCAGCCGGGACAACACCGGGGAGCTGTTTTTT.

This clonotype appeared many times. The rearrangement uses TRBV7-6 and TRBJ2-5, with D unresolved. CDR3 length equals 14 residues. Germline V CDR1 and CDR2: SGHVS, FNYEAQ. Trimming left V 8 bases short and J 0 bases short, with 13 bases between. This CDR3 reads CASGSGPDQETQYF. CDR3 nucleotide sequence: TGTGCCAGCGGATCCGGACCAGACCAAGAGACCCAGTACTTC.

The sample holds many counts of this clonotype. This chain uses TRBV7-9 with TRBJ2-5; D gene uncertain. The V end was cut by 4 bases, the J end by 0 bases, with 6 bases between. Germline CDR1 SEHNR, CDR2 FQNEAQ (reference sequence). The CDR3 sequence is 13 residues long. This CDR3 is CASSSRHQETQYF. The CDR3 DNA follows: TGTGCCAGCAGCTCCCGACACCAAGAGACCCAGTACTTC.